This T cell receptor (beta chain) derives from a study of blood T cell repertoires in COVID-19. The overall study: The cDNA or gDNA used as material had been derived from T cells, B-cell-depleted T cells, or PBMCs.

The assay was immunoSEQ multiplex PCR, and TCRdb's table has in-frame clones only and misses some. Seen here are about 36,000 clones, approximately 80% observed once, and the top ten hold around 42%. Trimming left V 2 bases short and J 6 bases short, with 18 bases between. CDR3 length: 16 residues. The germline CDR1 and CDR2 sequences are SGHTS and YDEGEE. The chain combines TRBV5-8 with TRBJ2-1; a possible D gene is TRBD2 (5 bases). This sequence originates from a human donor in a cohort sampled during active or convalescent COVID-19. The donor label of this sample is uncertain. Sequencing used peripheral blood. The CDR3 DNA reads as TGTGCCAGCAGCTTTTTACGAACGGGATCTCGCAATGAGCAGTTCTTC. Its protein product is CASSFLRTGSRNEQFF.